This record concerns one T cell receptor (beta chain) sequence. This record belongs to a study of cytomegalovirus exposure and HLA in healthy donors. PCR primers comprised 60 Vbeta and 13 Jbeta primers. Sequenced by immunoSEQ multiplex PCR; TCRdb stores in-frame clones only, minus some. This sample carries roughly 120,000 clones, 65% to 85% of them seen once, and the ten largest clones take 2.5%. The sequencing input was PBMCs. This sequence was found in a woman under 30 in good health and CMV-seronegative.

The chain's CDR3 is CASSRWGVYGNTIYF. Written as DNA, the CDR3 is TGTGCCAGCAGCAGATGGGGGGTTTATGGAAACACCATATATTTT. The rearrangement links TRBV21-1 to TRBJ1-3. TRBV21-1 is classified as a pseudogene. The CDR3 totals 15 residues.